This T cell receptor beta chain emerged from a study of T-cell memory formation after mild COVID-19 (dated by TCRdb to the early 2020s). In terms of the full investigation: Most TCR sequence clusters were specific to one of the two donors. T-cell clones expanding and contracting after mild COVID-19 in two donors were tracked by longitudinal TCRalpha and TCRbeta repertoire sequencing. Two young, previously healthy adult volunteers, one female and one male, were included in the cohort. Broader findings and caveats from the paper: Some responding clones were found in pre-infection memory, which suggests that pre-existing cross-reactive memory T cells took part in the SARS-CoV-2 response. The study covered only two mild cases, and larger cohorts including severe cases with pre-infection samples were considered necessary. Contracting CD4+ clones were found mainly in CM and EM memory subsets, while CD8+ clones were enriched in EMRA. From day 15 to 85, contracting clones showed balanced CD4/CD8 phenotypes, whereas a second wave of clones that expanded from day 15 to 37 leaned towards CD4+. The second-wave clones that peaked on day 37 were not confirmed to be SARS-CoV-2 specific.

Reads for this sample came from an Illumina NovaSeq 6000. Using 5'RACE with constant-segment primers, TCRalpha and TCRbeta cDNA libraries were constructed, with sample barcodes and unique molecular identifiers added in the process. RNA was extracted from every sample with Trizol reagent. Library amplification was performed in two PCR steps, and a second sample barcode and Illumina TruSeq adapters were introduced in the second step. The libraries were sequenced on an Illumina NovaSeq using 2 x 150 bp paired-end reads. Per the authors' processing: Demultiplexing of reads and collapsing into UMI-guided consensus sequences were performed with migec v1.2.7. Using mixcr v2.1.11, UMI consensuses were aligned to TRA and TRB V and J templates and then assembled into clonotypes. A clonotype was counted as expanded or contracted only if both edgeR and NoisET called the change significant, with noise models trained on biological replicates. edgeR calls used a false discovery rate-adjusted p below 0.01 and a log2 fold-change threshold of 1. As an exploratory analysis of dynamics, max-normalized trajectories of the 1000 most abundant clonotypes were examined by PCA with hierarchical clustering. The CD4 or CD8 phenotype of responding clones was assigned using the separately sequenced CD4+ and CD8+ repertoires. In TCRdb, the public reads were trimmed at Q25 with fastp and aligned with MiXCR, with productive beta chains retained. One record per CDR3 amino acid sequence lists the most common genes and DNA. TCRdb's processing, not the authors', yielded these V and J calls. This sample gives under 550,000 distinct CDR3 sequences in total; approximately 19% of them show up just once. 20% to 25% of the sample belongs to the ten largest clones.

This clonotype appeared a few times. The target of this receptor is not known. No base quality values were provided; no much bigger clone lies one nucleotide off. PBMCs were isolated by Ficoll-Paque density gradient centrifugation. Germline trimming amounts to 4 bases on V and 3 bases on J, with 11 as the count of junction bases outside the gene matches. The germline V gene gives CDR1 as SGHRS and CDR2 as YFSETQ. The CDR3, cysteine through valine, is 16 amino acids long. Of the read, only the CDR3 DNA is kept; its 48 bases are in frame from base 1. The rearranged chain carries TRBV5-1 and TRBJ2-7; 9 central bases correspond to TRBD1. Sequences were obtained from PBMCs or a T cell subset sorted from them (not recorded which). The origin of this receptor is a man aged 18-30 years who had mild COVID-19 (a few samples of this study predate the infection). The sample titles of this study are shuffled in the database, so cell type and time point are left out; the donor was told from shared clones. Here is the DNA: TGCGCCAGCAGCCGCCCTGGACAGGGGACGGGCTACGAGCAGTACGTC. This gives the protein CASSRPGQGTGYEQYV.